The 11 T cell receptor beta chains below come from one sample, sequenced in a study of T cell repertoires in cytomegalovirus infection. TCRdb analysed the reads with MiXCR anew, one entry per CDR3 protein. The data contain 600,000 to 700,000 distinct CDR3 sequences, roughly 33% of them singletons. Their target antigens are unknown. This sample comprised cultured PBMCs, obtained from culture after CMV antigen stimulation. The origin of the receptors is a human donor in good health (CMV status not recorded). Some clones in this sample may be carry-over from other donors' samples.

This chain joins TRBV12-3 or TRBV12-4 and TRBJ2-7; D might be TRBD2 (5 bases). Trimming removed 2 bases at V and 2 bases at J, with 10 bases between. This CDR3 is 14 amino acids long. The CDR3 here is CASSLRLPPYEQYF. CDR3 DNA: TGTGCCAGCAGTTTACGACTACCGCCCTACGAGCAGTACTTC.

At least ten counts were recorded for this clonotype. V gene TRBV7-8 combines with J gene TRBJ1-4, with TRBD1 matching 7 bases. Trimming cost V 5 bases and J 4 bases; bases outside gene matches: 13. From germline, CDR1 is SGHVS and CDR2 FQNEAQ. The CDR3 consists of 17 residues. In nucleotides, the CDR3 is TGTGCCAGCAGCCGAGGGCCGGGACAGACGTTTAATGAAAAACTGTTTTTT. It translates to CASSRGPGQTFNEKLFF.

This sequence joins TRBV20-1 and TRBJ2-1, with D possibly matching TRBD2 (7 bases). V was clipped by 6 bases and J by 7 bases, with 19 bases between them. This CDR3 has 14 amino acids. The germline CDR1 and CDR2 sequences are DFQATT and SNEGSKA (reference sequence). The CDR3 DNA follows: TGCAGTGCCACCGAAGACGGGGGGCCGAATGAGCAGTTCTTC. This encodes CSATEDGGPNEQFF.

The chain has TRBV6-1 and TRBJ2-7; D unclear. The CDR3 contains 12 residues. V was trimmed by 7 bases and J by 4 bases, leaving 11 bases between them. Germline loops: CDR1 MNHNS, CDR2 SASEGT. CDR3 DNA: TGTGCCAGCACCGAGGTTGGGTACGAGCAGTACTTC. Translation gives CASTEVGYEQYF.

The chain joins TRBV6-6 to TRBJ2-7, with 11 bases fitting TRBD1. Trimming removed 5 bases from V and 2 bases from J; junction bases left unmatched: 5. The CDR3 is made up of 15 amino acids. Germline CDR1 and CDR2: MNHNY and SVGAGI (reference sequence). Here the CDR3 DNA reads TGTGCCAGCAGTGTTAGGGACAGGGGGGCCTACGAGCAGTACTTC. Its protein is CASSVRDRGAYEQYF.

The gene calls are TRBV7-8 and TRBJ1-5; D call uncertain. V shed 3 bases and J shed 4 bases, with 10 bases lying between them. CDR3 length: 14 amino acids. CDR1 is SGHVS, CDR2 FQNEAQ, per germline. CDR3 region: CASSFDLGNQPQHF. The CDR3 DNA reads TGTGCCAGCAGCTTTGACTTGGGAAATCAGCCCCAGCATTTT. The full variable domain, in which reference TRBV7-8 and TRBJ1-5 provide the parts outside the CDR3, is GAGVSQSPRYKVAKRGQDVALRCDPISGHVSLFWYQQALGQGPEFLTYFQNEAQLDKSGLPSDRFFAERPEGSVSTLKIQRTQQEDSAVYLCASSFDLGNQPQHFGDGTRLSIL.

The chain is built from TRBV27 and TRBJ2-3, with 7 bases lining up with TRBD2. V gave up 5 bases and J gave up 2 bases; unmatched junction bases: 7. Germline CDR1 MNHEY, CDR2 SMNVEV (reference sequence). The CDR3 length is 15 residues. The CDR3: CASSPEAGFTDTQYF. The CDR3 nucleotides are TGTGCCAGCAGTCCAGAAGCGGGATTCACAGATACGCAGTATTTT.

The J gene is TRBJ2-1, the V gene TRBV6-1; D perhaps matches TRBD2 (5 bases). CDR3 length: 15 residues. The V end was cut by 2 bases, the J end by 4 bases, with 12 bases between. The germline CDR1 and CDR2 sequences are MNHNS and SASEGT. The CDR3 nucleotides are TGTGCCAGCAGTGAAATTCCGGGATCGTACAATGAGCAGTTCTTC. This gives the protein CASSEIPGSYNEQFF.

This clonotype was detected only a few times. This rearrangement joins TRBV12-3 or TRBV12-4 to TRBJ2-3, with no clear D. The CDR3 is 15 residues long. The ends were cut back, 3 bases at V and 2 bases at J, with 12 bases in the middle. CDR3 bases: TGTGCCAGCAGTTTCCGGCGACGAATCACAGATACGCAGTATTTT. Amino acid sequence: CASSFRRRITDTQYF.

This clonotype was detected only a few times. This sequence joins TRBV4-1 and TRBJ2-3; unclear D gene. Trimming took off 1 base at V and 2 bases at J, with 7 bases between the two ends. The CDR3 is 14 residues long. Germline values: CDR1 MGHRA, CDR2 YSYEKL. The CDR3 DNA is TGCGCCAGCAGCCAAGGACAATACACAGATACGCAGTATTTT. It translates to CASSQGQYTDTQYF.

The rearrangement links TRBV6-5 to TRBJ2-2, with 13 positions matching TRBD2. The V gene's germline CDR1 is MNHEY and CDR2 SVGAGI. V gave up 0 bases and J gave up 6 bases; unmatched junction bases: 13. This CDR3 contains 20 residues. The CDR3, as DNA: TGTGCCAGCAGTTACTCCACGGGGTTCGGACTAGCGGGAGCTCCCGGGGAGCTGTTTTTT. This codes for CASSYSTGFGLAGAPGELFF.